Below, one T cell receptor (beta chain) is given with its context. The antigen is undetermined. Trimming removed 3 bases from V and 5 bases from J; junction bases left unmatched: 11. The germline CDR1 and CDR2 sequences are MNHEY and SMNVEV (reference sequence). This CDR3 has 16 amino acids. Naive CD8 cells, CD45RO-negative and positively selected for CCR7, excluded terminally differentiated effector memory CD45RA+ cells. Study donors comprised healthy, HIV-negative adults devoid of recent acute infection or vaccination. The sample belongs to a study of shared clonotypes between healthy human individuals. Overall study findings and caveats: Naive subsets typically showed greater estimated richness than memory subsets. In contrast to clonotypes shared by all four donors, non-shared clonotypes had lower generation probabilities.

Researchers divided each subset's genomic DNA evenly across several immunoSEQ plates. Assay used: immunoSEQ multiplex PCR; TCRdb lists only in-frame clones, some missing. Here the sample spans around 1.9 million clones, 85% to 95% being singletons. Input material: naive CD8+ T cells from PBMCs. This TCR derives from a man aged 18 to 29 in good health. Some clones in this sample may be carry-over from other donors' samples. The chain combines TRBV27 with TRBJ2-7; 9 nucleotides agree with TRBD1. The CDR3 loop is CASSFWTGEVRNEQYF. In DNA, the CDR3 is TGTGCCAGCAGTTTCTGGACAGGGGAGGTCAGGAACGAGCAGTACTTC.